Following are 6 T cell receptor beta chains from one sample sequenced in a study of shared clonotypes between healthy human individuals. Assay: immunoSEQ multiplex PCR; the TCRdb copy retains only in-frame clones and omits some. Counted here are millions of clones, 85% to 95% occurring once; the ten biggest clones make up 0.13%. What was sequenced was naive CD4+ T cells sorted from blood. Subset reported: CD45RA+ positively selected. The source is a man between 18 and 29 years old in good health.

The chain carries TRBV7-2 and TRBJ1-2, with TRBD1 matching over 7 bases. This CDR3 spans 16 amino acids. After removal of 4 bases from V and 6 bases from J, the junction contained 14 bases not matched to a gene. The germline V gene has CDR1 SGHTA and CDR2 FQGNSA. CDR3 coding DNA: TGTGCCAGCAGCTCACTAAGGACAGGCTCTTCCCATGGCTACACCTTC. Translation: CASSSLRTGSSHGYTF.

The chain couples TRBV30 to TRBJ1-6, with TRBD1 identical over 7 bases. There are 13 residues in the CDR3. Germline trimming cut 3 bases from V and 6 bases from J; bases unmatched to any gene: 2. Germline V gene data show CDR1 as GTSNPN and CDR2 as SVGIG (reference sequence). CDR3 sequence (DNA): TGTGCCTGGAGGGGACAGTTTAATTCACCCCTCCACTTT. The encoded protein is CAWRGQFNSPLHF.

The chain combines TRBV10-3 with TRBJ2-5, with D hard to call. The CDR3 consists of 13 residues. Per germline, CDR1 ENHRY and CDR2 SYGVKD. The V end lost 6 bases, the J end lost 1 base, and 9 bases lay between the germline ends. CDR3 sequence (DNA): TGTGCCATCAGCTCTGGGATCCAAGAGACCCAGTACTTC. Its protein is CAISSGIQETQYF.

This chain links TRBV6-6 with TRBJ2-7, with TRBD1 matching over 9 bases. From germline, CDR1 is MNHNY and CDR2 SVGAGI (reference sequence). The trim removed 5 bases at V and 4 bases at J, leaving 6 bases unmatched. The CDR3 spans 14 residues. CDR3 sequence: CASSKRTGAYEQYF. CDR3 DNA sequence: TGTGCCAGCAGTAAGAGGACAGGGGCATACGAGCAGTACTTC.

The V and J genes are TRBV11-2 and TRBJ2-7; 10 nucleotides align to TRBD2. There are 14 residues in the CDR3. Trimming removed 3 bases from V and 6 bases from J; junction bases left unmatched: 5. CDR1 and CDR2 from the germline V gene are SGHAT and FQNNGV. CDR3 sequence (DNA): TGTGCCAGCAGCTTCCTAGCGGGGGTAGGCGAGCAGTACTTC. Residues: CASSFLAGVGEQYF.

The chain recombines TRBV6-6 with TRBJ1-1; D may be TRBD1 (6 bases). Germline CDR1 is MNHNY and CDR2 is SVGAGI (reference sequence). The CDR3 covers 15 residues. The V and J ends lost 2 bases and 10 bases respectively, with 20 bases between them. CDR3 bases: TGTGCCAGCAGTTACGATGACCGGGACACAGGAGGAGCTTTCTTT. Translation gives CASSYDDRDTGGAFF.